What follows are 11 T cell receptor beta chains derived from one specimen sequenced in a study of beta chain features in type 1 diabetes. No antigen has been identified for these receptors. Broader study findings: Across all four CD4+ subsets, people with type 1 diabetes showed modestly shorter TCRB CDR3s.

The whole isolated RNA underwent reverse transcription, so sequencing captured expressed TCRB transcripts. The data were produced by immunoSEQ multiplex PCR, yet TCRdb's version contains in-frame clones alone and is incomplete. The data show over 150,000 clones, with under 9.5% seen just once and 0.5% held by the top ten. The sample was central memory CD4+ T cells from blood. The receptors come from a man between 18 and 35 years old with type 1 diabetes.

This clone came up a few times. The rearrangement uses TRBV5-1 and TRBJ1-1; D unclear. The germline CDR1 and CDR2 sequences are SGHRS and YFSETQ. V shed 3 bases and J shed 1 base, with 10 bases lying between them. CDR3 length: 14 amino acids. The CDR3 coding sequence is TGCGCCAGCAGCTCCCAGACTGGGAACACTGAAGCTTTCTTT. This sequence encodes CASSSQTGNTEAFF. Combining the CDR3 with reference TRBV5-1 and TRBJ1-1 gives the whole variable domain KAGVTQTPRYLIKTRGQQVTLSCSPISGHRSVSWYQQTPGQGLQFLFEYFSETQRNKGNFPGRFSGRQFSNSRSEMNVSTLELGDSALYLCASSSQTGNTEAFFGQGTRLTVV.

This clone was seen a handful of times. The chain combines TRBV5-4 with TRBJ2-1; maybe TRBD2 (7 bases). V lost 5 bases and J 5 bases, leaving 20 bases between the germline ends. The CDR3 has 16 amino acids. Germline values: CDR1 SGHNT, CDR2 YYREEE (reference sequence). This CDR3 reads CASRPGGGGPDNEQFF. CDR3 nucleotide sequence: TGTGCCAGCAGACCGGGGGGCGGAGGCCCAGACAATGAGCAGTTCTTC.

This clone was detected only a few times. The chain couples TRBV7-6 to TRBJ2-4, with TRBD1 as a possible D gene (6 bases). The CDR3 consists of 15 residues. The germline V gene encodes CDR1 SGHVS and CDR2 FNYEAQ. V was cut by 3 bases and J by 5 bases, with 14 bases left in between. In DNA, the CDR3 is TGTGCCAGCAGCTTGGGGGCAGGGGCGCAAAACATTCAGTACTTC. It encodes CASSLGAGAQNIQYF.

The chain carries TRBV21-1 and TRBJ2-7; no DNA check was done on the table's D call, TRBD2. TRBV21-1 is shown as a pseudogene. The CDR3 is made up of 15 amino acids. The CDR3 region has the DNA TGTGCCAGAAGCTTCGGGACTCCTGGCTCCTACGAGCAGTACTTC. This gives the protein CARSFGTPGSYEQYF.

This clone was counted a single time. The CDR3 region is CASSPGGMRTDTQYF. CDR3 DNA: TGTGCCAGCAGCCCGGGCGGGATGAGGACAGATACGCAGTATTTT. The chain carries TRBV11-2 and TRBJ2-3, with a weak D call TRBD2 (6 bases). Germline values: CDR1 SGHAT, CDR2 FQNNGV. V lost 5 bases and J lost 3, with 15 bases in between. The CDR3 runs to 15 residues.

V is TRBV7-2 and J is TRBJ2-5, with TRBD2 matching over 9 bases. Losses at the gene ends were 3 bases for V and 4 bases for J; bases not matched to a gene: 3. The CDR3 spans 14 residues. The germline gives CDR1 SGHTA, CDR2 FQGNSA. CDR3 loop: CASSFQRGAETQYF. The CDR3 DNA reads TGTGCCAGCAGCTTCCAGCGGGGGGCAGAGACCCAGTACTTC. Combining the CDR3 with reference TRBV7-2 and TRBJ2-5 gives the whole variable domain GAGVSQSPSNKVTEKGKDVELRCDPISGHTALYWYRQSLGQGLEFLIYFQGNSAPDKSGLPSDRFSAERTGGSVSTLTIQRTQQEDSAVYLCASSFQRGAETQYFGPGTRLLVL.

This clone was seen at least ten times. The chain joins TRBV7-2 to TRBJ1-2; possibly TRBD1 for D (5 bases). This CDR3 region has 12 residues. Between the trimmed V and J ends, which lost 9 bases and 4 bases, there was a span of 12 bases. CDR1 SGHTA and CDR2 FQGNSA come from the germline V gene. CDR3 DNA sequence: TGTGCCAGTTCGACAGCGAGCTATGGCTACACCTTC. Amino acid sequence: CASSTASYGYTF.

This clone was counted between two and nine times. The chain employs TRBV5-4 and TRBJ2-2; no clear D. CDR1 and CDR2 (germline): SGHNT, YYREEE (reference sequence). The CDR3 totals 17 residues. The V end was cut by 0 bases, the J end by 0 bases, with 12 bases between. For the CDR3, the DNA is TGTGCCAGCAGCTTGGCTTTGGCGGCCGCGAACACCGGGGAGCTGTTTTTT. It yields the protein CASSLALAAANTGELFF.

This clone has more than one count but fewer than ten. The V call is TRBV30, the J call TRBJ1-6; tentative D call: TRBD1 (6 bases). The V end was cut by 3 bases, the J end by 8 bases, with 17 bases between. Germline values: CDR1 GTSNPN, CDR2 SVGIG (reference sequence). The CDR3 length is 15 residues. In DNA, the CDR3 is TGTGCCTGGAGCGTAACAGGGACCCTTGATTCACCCCTCCACTTT. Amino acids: CAWSVTGTLDSPLHF.

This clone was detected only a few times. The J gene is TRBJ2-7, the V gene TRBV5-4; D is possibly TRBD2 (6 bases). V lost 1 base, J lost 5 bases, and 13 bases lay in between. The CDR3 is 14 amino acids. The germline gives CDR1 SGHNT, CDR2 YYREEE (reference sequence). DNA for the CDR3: TGTGCCAGCAGCTTGTATCCGGGGGTAAACGAGCAGTACTTC. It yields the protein CASSLYPGVNEQYF.

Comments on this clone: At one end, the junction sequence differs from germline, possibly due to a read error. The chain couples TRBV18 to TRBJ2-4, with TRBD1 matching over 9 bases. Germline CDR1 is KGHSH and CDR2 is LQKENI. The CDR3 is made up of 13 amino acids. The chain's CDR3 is CASSPSTGGAPNF. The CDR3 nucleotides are TGTGCCAGCTCACCCTCAACAGGGGGCGCCCCCAACTTC. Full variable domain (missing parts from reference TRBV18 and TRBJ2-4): NAGVMQNPRHLVRRRGQEARLRCSPMKGHSHVYWYRQLPEEGLKFMVYLQKENIIDESGMPKERFSAEFPKEGPSILRIQQVVRGDSAAYFCASSPSTGGAPNFGAGTRLSVL.